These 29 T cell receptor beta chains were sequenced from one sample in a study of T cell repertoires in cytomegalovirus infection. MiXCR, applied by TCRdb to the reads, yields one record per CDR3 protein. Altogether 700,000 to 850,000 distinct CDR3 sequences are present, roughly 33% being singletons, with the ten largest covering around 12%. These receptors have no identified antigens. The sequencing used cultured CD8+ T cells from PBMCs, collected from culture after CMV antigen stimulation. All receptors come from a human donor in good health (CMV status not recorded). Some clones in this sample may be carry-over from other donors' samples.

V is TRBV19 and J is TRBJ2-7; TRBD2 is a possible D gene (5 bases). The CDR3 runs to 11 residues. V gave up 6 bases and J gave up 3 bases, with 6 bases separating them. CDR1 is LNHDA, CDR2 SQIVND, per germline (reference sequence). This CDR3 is CASREGYEQYF. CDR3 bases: TGTGCCAGTAGAGAGGGCTACGAGCAGTACTTC.

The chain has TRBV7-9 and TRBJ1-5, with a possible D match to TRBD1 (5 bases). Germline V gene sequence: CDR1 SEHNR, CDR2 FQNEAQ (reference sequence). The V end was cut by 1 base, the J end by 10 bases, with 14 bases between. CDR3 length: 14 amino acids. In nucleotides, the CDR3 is TGTGCCAGCAGCTTAGAAAGGGACCGTTTACCCCAGCATTTT. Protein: CASSLERDRLPQHF.

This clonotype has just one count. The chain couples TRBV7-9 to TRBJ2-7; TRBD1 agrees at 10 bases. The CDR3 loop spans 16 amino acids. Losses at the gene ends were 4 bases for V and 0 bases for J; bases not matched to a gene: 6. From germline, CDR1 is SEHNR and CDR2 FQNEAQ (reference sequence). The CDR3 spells CASSSTGTGVSYEQYF. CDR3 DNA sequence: TGTGCCAGCAGCTCCACCGGGACAGGGGTCTCCTACGAGCAGTACTTC.

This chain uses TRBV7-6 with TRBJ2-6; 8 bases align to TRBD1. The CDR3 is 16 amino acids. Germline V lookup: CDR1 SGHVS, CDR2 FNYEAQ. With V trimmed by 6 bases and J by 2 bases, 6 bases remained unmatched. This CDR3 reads CASSPPGGAGANVLTF. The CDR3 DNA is TGTGCCAGCAGTCCCCCAGGGGGCGCTGGGGCCAACGTCCTGACTTTC.

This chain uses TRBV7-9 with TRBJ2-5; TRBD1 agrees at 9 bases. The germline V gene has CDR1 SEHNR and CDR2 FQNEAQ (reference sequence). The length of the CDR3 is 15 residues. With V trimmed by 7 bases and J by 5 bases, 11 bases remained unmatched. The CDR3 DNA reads TGTGCCAGCAACCCAACGGGACAGGGACTGGAGACCCAGTACTTC. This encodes CASNPTGQGLETQYF.

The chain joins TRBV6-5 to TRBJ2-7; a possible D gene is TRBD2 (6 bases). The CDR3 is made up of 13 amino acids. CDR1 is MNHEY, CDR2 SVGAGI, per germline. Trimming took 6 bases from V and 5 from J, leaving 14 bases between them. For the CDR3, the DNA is TGTGCCAGCAGCCCACGGGGAGGCAACGAGCAGTACTTC. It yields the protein CASSPRGGNEQYF.

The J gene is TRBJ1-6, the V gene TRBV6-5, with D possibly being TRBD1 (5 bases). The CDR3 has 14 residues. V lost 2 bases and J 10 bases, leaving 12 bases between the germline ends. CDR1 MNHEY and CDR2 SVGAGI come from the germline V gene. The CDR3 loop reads CASSYPGRASPLHF. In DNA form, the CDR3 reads TGTGCCAGCAGTTACCCCGGCAGGGCCTCACCCCTCCACTTT.

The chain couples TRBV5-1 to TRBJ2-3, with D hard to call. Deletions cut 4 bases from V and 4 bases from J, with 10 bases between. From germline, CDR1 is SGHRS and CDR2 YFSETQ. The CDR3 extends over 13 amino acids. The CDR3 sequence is CASSLYIADTQYF. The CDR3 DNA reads TGCGCCAGCAGCCTGTACATAGCAGATACGCAGTATTTT.

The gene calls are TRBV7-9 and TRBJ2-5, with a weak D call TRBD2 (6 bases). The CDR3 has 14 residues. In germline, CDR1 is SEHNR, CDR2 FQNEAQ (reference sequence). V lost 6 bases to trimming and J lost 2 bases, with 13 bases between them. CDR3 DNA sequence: TGTGCCAGCAGAGAATCGGGGGTACAAGAGACCCAGTACTTC. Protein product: CASRESGVQETQYF.

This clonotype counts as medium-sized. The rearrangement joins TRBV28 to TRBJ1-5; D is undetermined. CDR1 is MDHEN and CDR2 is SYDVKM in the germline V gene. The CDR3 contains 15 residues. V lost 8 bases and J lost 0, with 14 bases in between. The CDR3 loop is CASDADVDSNQPQHF. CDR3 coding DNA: TGTGCCAGCGATGCGGACGTTGATAGCAATCAGCCCCAGCATTTT. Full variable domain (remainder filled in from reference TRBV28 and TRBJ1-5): DVKVTQSSRYLVKRTGEKVFLECVQDMDHENMFWYRQDPGLGLRLIYFSYDVKMKEKGDIPEGYSVSREKKERFSLILESASTNQTSMYLCASDADVDSNQPQHFGDGTRLSIL.

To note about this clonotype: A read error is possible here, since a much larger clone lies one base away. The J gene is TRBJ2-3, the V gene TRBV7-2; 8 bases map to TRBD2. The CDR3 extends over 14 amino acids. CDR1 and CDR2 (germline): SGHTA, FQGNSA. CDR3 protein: CANSTGGGPDTQYF. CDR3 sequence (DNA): TGTGCCAACAGCACAGGCGGGGGGCCAGATACGCAGTATTTT. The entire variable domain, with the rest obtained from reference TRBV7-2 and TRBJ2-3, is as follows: GAGVSQSPSNKVTEKGKDVELRCDPISGHTALYWYRQSLGQGLEFLIYFQGNSAPDKSGLPSDRFSAERTGGSVSTLTIQRTQQEDSAVYLCANSTGGGPDTQYFGPGTRLTVL.

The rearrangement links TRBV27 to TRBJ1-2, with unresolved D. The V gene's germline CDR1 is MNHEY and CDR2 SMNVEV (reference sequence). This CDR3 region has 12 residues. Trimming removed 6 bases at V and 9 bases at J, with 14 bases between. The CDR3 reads CASSPDGWSYTF. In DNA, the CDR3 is TGTGCCAGCAGCCCTGACGGATGGAGCTACACCTTC.

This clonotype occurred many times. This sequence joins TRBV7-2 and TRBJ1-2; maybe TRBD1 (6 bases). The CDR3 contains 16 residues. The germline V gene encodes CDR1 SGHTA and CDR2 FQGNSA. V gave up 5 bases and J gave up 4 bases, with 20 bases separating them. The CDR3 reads CASSPVPGHIAYGYTF. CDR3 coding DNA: TGTGCCAGCAGCCCAGTCCCGGGACATATTGCCTATGGCTACACCTTC.

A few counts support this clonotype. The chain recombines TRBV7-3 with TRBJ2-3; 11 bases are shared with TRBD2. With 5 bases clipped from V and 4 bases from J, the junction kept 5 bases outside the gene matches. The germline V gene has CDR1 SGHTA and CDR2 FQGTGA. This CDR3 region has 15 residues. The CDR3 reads CASSPIAGGADTQYF. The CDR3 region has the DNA TGTGCCAGCAGCCCGATAGCGGGGGGGGCAGATACGCAGTATTTT.

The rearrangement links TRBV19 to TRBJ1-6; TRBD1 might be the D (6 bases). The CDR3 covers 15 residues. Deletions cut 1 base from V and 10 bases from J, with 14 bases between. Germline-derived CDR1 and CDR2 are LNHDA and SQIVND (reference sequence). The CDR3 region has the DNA TGTGCCAGTAGTATAGGACAGGACCACTTCTCACCCCTCCACTTT. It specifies CASSIGQDHFSPLHF.

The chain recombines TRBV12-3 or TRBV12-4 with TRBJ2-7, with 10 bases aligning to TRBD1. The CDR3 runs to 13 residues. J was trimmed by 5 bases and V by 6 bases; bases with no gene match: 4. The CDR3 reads CASRGTGVHEQYF. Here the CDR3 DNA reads TGTGCCAGCAGGGGGACAGGGGTCCACGAGCAGTACTTC.

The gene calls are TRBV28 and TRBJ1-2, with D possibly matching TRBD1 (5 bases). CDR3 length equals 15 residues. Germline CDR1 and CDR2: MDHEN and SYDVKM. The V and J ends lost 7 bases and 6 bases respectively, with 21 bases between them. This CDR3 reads CASTTREGFAHGYTF. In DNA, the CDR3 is TGTGCCAGCACTACTAGGGAGGGGTTCGCCCATGGCTACACCTTC.

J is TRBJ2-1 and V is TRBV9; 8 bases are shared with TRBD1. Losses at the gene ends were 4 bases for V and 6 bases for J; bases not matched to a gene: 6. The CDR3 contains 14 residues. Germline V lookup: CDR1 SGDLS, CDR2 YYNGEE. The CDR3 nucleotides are TGTGCCAGCAGCTCATCGGACAGGGCCAATGAGCAGTTCTTC. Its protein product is CASSSSDRANEQFF.

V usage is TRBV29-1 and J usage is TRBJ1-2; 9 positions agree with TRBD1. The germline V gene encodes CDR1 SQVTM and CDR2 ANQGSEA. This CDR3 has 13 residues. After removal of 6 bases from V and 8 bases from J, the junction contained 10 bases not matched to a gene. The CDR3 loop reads CSVRRDRDDGYTF. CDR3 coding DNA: TGCAGCGTCCGCCGGGACAGGGACGACGGCTACACCTTC.

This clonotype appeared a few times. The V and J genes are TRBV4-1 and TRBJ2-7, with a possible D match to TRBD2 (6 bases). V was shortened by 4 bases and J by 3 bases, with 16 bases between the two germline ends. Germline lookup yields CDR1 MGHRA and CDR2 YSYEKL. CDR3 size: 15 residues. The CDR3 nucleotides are TGCGCCAGCAGCCTCTCGACTAGAGGCGGCTACGAGCAGTACTTC. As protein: CASSLSTRGGYEQYF.

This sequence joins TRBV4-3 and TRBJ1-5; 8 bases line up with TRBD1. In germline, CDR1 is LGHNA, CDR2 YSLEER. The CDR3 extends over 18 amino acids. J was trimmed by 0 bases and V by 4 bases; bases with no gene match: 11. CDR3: CASSPIGQGPNSNQPQHF. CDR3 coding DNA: TGCGCCAGCAGCCCCATTGGACAGGGCCCTAATAGCAATCAGCCCCAGCATTTT.

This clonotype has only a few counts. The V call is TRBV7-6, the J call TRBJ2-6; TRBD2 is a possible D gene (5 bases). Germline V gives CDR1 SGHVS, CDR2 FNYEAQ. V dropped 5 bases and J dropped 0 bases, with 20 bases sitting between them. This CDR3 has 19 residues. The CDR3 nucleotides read TGTGCCAGCAGCCCCAGCCCAAGGACGGGGATCTCTGGGGCCAACGTCCTGACTTTC. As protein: CASSPSPRTGISGANVLTF.

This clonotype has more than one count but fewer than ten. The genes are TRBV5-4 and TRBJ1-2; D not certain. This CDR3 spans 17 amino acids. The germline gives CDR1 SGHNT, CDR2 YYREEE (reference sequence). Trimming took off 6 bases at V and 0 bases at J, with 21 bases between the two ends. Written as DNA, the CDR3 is TGTGCCAGCACCCCGCAGGTTGGAGGTATAGCTAACTATGGCTACACCTTC. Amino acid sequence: CASTPQVGGIANYGYTF.

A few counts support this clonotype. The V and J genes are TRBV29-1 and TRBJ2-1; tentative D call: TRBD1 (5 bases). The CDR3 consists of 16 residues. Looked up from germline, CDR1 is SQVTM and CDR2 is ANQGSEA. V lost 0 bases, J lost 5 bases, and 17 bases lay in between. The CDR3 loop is CSVEDKGRVVDNEQFF. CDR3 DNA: TGCAGCGTTGAAGATAAGGGCAGGGTGGTGGACAATGAGCAGTTCTTC.

The CDR3 sequence: CSVEEKRKHYGYTF. CDR3 sequence (DNA): TGCAGCGTTGAAGAAAAGCGGAAACACTATGGCTACACCTTC. The chain recombines TRBV29-1 with TRBJ1-2; unclear D gene. V was clipped by 0 bases and J by 3 bases, with 11 bases between them. The CDR3 loop spans 14 amino acids. The V gene's germline CDR1 is SQVTM and CDR2 ANQGSEA.

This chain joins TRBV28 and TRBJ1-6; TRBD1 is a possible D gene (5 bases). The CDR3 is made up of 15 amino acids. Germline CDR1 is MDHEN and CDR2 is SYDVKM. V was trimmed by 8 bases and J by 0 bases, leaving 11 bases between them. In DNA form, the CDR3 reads TGTGCCAGCCGGGACCCAAGCTCCTATAATTCACCCCTCCACTTT. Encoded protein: CASRDPSSYNSPLHF.

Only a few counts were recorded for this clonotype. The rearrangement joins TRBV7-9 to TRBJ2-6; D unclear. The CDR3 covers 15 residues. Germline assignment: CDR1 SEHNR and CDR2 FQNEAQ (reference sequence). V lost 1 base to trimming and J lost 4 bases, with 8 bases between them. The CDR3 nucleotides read TGTGCCAGCAGCTTAGGTCGTCTGGGGGCCAACGTCCTGACTTTC. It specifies CASSLGRLGANVLTF.

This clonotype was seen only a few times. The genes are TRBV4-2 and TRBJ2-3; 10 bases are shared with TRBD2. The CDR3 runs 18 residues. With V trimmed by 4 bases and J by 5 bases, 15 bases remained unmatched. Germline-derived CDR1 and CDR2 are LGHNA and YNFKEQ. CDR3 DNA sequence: TGTGCCAGCAGCCTCGATCCCGCGCTAGCGGGGGTTGAAGATACGCAGTATTTT. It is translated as CASSLDPALAGVEDTQYF.

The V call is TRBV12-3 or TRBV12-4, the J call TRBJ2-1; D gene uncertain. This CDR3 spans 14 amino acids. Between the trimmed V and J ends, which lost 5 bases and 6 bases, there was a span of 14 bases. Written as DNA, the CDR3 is TGTGCCAGCAGTGACGGACCAAGAGGCAATGAGCAGTTCTTC. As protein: CASSDGPRGNEQFF.